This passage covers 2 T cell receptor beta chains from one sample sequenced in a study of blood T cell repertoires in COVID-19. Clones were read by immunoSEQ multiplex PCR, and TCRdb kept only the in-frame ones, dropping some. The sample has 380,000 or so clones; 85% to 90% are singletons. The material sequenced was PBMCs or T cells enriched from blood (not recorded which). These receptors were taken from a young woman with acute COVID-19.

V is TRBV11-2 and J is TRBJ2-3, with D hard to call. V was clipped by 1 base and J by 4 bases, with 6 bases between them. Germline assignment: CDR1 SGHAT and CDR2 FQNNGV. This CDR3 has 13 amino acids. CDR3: CASSLAGSDTQYF. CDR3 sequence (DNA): TGTGCCAGCAGCTTAGCCGGGTCAGATACGCAGTATTTT.

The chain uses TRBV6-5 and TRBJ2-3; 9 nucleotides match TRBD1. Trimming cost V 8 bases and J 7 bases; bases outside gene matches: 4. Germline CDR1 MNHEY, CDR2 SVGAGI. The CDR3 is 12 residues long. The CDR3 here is CASQDRGNTQYF. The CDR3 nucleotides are TGTGCCAGCCAGGACAGGGGAAATACGCAGTATTTT.